This TCR beta chain emerged from a study of neurological immune-mediated disorders. CDR1 SGHTA and CDR2 FQGNSA come from the germline V gene. The CDR3 is 13 residues long. The junction had 3 bases not matched to a gene; V was cut back by 5 bases and J by 3 bases. TCRdb fed the 5' RACE reads into MiXCR, producing one record per CDR3 protein. The sample shows tens of thousands of distinct CDR3 sequences, about 9.4% of them seen only once. Findings of the study overall: HTLV-1-associated myelopathy had the most TCR clonal expansion, while multiple sclerosis had the least, a level that fell below healthy controls.

This clonotype has a count of ten or more. The antigen is undetermined. This chain joins TRBV7-2 and TRBJ2-7; 8 nucleotides agree with TRBD2. The sequencing input was PBMCs. The receptor comes from a man between 35 and 55 years old in good health. CDR3: CASSESGGYEQYF. The CDR3 bases are TGTGCCAGCAGCGAGAGCGGGGGCTACGAGCAGTACTTC.